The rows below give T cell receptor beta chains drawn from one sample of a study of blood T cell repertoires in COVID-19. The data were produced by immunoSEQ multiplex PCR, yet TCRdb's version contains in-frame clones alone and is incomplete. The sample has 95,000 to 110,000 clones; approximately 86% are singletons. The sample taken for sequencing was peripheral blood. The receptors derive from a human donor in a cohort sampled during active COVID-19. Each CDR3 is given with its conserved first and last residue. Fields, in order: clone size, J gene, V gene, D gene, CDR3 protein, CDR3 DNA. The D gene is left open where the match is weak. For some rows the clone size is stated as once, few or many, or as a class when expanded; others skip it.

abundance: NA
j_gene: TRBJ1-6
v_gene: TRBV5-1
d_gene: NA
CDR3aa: CASSLRRESSYNSPLHF
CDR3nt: TGCGCCAGCAGCTTGCGGAGGGAGAGCTCCTATAATTCACCCCTCCACTTT

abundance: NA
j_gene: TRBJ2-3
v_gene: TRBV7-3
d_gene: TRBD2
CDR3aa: CASSPSSGGPDTQYF
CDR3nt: TGTGCCAGCAGCCCATCCAGCGGGGGGCCAGATACGCAGTATTTT

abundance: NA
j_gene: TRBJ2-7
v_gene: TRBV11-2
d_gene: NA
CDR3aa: CASSLDLGDRPYEQYF
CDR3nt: TGTGCCAGCAGCTTAGATCTAGGAGACAGGCCCTACGAGCAGTACTTC

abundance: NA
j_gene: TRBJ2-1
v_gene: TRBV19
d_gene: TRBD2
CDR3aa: CASGLAGYNEQFF
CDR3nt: TGTGCCAGCGGACTAGCGGGATACAATGAGCAGTTCTTC

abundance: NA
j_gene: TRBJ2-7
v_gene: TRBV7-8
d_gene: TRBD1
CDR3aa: CASSPPEDRYEQYF
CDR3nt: TGTGCCAGCAGCCCGCCGGAGGACAGGTACGAGCAGTACTTC

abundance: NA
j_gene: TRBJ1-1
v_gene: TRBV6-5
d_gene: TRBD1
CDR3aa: CASRYQGAEAFF
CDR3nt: TGTGCCAGCAGATATCAGGGGGCTGAAGCTTTCTTT

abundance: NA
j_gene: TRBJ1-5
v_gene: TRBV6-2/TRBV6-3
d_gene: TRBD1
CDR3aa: CASRPTGQGGQPQHF
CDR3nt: TGTGCCAGCAGACCTACGGGACAGGGAGGTCAGCCCCAGCATTTT

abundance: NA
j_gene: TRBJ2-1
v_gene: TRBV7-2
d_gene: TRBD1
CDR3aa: CASRSDPTGVNEQFF
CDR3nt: TGTGCCAGTCGTTCTGACCCGACAGGGGTGAATGAGCAGTTCTTC

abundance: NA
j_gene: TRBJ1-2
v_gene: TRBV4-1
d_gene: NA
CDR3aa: CASSHAFRQDGYTF
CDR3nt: TGCGCCAGCAGCCACGCCTTCAGACAGGATGGCTACACCTTC

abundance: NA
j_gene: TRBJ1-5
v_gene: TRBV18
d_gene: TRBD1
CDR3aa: CASSKVGGEDQPQHF
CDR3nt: TGTGCCAGCTCAAAGGTAGGGGGCGAAGATCAGCCCCAGCATTTT

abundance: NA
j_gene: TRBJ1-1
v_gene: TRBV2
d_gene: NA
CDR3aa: CASNARALVEAFF
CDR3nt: TGTGCCAGCAATGCCCGAGCCCTTGTTGAAGCTTTCTTT

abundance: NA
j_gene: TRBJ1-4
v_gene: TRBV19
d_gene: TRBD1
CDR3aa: CASSTSGQPYEKLFF
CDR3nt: TGTGCCAGTAGTACCTCGGGACAGCCTTATGAAAAACTGTTTTTT

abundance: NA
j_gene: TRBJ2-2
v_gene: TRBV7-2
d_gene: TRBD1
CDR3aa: CASSSTGIHTGELFF
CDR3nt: TGTGCCAGCAGCTCGACAGGGATTCACACCGGGGAGCTGTTTTTT

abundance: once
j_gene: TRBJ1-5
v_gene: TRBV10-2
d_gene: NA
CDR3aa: CASSESTGNQPQHF
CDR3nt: TGCGCCAGCAGTGAGTCGACAGGCAATCAGCCCCAGCATTTT

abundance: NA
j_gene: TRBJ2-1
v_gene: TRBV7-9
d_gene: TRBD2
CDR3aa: CASSLARTSSYNEQFF
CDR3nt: TGTGCCAGCAGCTTAGCGAGGACTAGCAGTTACAATGAGCAGTTCTTC

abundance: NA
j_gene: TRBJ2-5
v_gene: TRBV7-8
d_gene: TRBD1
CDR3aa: CASSQTRTGGETQYF
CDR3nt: TGTGCCAGCAGCCAGACCAGGACAGGCGGGGAGACCCAGTACTTC

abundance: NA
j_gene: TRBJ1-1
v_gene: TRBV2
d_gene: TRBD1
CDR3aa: CASSVTGGPTEAFF
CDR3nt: TGTGCCAGCAGTGTGACAGGGGGGCCCACTGAAGCTTTCTTT

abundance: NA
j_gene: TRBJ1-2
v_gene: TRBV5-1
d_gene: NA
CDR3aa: CASSSLDGSTYLRGNGYTF
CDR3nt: TGCGCCAGCAGCTCCCTGGACGGGAGCACGTACCTAAGGGGAAATGGCTACACCTTC

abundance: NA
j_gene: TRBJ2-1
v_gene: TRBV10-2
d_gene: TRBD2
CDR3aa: CASRVAGEHNEQFF
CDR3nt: TGCGCCAGCAGGGTAGCGGGGGAACACAATGAGCAGTTCTTC

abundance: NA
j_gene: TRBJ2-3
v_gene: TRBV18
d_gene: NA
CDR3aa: CASSPRAGPTDTQYF
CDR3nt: TGTGCCAGCTCACCAAGGGCGGGGCCCACAGATACGCAGTATTTT

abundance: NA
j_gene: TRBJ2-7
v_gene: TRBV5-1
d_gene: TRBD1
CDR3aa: CASSLAVGQGFYYEQYF
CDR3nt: TGCGCCAGCAGCTTGGCCGTAGGACAGGGGTTTTACTACGAGCAGTACTTC

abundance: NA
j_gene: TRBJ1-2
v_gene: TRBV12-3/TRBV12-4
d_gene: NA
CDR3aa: CAIHTGNYGYTF
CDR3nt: TGTGCCATTCACACAGGGAACTATGGCTACACCTTC

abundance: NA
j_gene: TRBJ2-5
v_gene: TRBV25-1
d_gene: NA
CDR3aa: CASSDDRTAQETQYF
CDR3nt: TGTGCCAGCAGTGACGATCGGACAGCCCAAGAGACCCAGTACTTC

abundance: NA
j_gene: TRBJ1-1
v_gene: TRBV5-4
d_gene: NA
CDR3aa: CASRYRTGMNTEAFF
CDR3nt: TGTGCCAGCAGGTACCGCACAGGGATGAACACTGAAGCTTTCTTT

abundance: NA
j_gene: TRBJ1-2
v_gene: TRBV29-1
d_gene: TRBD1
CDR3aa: CSVLGTGDKFNYGYTF
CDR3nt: TGCAGCGTTCTTGGGACAGGAGATAAGTTCAACTATGGCTACACCTTC

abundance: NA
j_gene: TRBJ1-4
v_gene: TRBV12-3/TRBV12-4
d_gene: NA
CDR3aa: CASLRGGEEKLFF
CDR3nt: TGTGCCAGCCTTAGGGGAGGAGAAGAAAAACTGTTTTTT

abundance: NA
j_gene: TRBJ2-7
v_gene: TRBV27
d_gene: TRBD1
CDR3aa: CASSRQGAYEQYF
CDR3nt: TGTGCCAGCAGTAGACAGGGAGCCTACGAGCAGTACTTC

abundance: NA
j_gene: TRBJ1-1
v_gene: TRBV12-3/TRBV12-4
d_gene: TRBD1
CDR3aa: CASSRDRGAEAFF
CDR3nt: TGTGCCAGCTCCCGGGACAGGGGCGCTGAAGCTTTCTTT

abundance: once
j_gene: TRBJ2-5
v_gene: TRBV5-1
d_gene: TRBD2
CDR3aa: CASSLGLAGVETQYF
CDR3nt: TGCGCCAGCAGCTTGGGCCTAGCGGGGGTTGAGACCCAGTACTTC

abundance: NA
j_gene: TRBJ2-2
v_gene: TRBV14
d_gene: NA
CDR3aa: CASSQVRNTGELFF
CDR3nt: TGTGCCAGCAGCCAAGTCAGGAACACCGGGGAGCTGTTTTTT

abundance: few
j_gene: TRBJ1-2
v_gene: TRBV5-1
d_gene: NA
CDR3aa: CASSFLAGGYTF
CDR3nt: TGCGCCAGCAGCTTCCTAGCGGGGGGCTACACCTTC

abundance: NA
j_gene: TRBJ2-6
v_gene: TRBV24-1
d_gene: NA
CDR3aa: CATSETIDSSGANVLTF
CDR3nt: TGTGCCACCAGTGAGACGATAGACAGCTCTGGGGCCAACGTCCTGACTTTC

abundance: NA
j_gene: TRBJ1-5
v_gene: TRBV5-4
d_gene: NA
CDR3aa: CASSLGKGRSNQPQHF
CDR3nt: TGTGCCAGCAGCCTGGGGAAGGGGCGTAGCAATCAGCCCCAGCATTTT

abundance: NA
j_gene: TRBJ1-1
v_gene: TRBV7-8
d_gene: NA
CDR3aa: CASSLTNFNTEAFF
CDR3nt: TGTGCCAGCAGCTTAACAAATTTCAACACTGAAGCTTTCTTT

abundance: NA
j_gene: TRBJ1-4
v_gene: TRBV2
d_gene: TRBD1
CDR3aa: CASNTGGSDEKLFF
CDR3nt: TGTGCCAGCAATACAGGGGGCTCGGATGAAAAACTGTTTTTT

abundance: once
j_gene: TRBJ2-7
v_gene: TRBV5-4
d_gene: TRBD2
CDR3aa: CASSFPGLSYEQYF
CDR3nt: TGTGCCAGCAGCTTCCCGGGACTATCCTACGAGCAGTACTTC

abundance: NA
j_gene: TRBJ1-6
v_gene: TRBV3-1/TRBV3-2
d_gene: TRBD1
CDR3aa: CASRPGTGNSPLHF
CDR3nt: TGTGCCAGCAGACCCGGGACAGGGAATTCACCCCTCCACTTT

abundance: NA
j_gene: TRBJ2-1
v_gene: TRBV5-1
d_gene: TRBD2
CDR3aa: CASSFSGGTYNEQFF
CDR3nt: TGCGCCAGCAGCTTTAGCGGGGGGACCTACAATGAGCAGTTCTTC

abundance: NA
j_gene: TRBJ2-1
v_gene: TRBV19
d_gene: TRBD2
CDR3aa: CASNPGLRGGSSYNEQFF
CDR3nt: TGTGCCAGTAACCCCGGGTTGCGGGGGGGCTCGTCCTACAATGAGCAGTTCTTC

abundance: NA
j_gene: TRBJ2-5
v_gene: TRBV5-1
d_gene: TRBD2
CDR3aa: CASSRLAGAQETQYF
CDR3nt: TGCGCCAGCAGCAGGTTAGCGGGGGCTCAAGAGACCCAGTACTTC

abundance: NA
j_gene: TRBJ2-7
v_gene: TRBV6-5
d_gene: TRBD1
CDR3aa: CASSLAGTDSYEQYF
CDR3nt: TGTGCCAGCAGTTTAGCCGGGACAGATAGCTACGAGCAGTACTTC

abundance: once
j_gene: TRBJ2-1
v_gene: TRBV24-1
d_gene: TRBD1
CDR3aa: CATSNRGPDEQFF
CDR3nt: TGTGCCACCAGCAACAGGGGGCCGGATGAGCAGTTCTTC

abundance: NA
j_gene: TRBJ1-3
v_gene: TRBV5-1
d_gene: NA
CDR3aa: CASSLDRAGNTIYF
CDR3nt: TGCGCCAGCAGCTTGGACAGGGCCGGAAACACCATATATTTT

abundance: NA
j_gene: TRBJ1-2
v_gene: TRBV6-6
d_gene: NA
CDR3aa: CASSPRGAGQGMRGYTF
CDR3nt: TGTGCCAGCAGTCCCCGAGGGGCCGGCCAGGGGATGCGTGGCTACACCTTC

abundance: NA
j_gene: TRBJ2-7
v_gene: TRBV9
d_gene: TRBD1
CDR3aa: CASSVGGQGYEQYF
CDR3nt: TGTGCCAGCAGCGTAGGGGGACAGGGATACGAGCAGTACTTC

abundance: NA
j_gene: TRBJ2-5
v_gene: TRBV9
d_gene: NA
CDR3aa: CASSAGGAQETQYF
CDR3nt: TGTGCCAGCAGCGCCGGCGGGGCACAAGAGACCCAGTACTTC

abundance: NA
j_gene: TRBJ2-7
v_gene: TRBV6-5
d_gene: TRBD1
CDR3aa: CASSYSRRDRTYEQYF
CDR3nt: TGTGCCAGCAGTTACTCGAGACGGGACAGGACCTACGAGCAGTACTTC

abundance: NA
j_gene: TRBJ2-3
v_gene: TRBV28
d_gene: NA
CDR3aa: CASSLSMWGAASTDTQYF
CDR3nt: TGTGCCAGCAGTTTATCAATGTGGGGAGCGGCTAGCACAGATACGCAGTATTTT

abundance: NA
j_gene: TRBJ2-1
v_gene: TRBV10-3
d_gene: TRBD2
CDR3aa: CATKTATSGSGNEQFF
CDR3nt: TGTGCCACGAAAACCGCCACTAGCGGGAGCGGTAATGAGCAGTTCTTC

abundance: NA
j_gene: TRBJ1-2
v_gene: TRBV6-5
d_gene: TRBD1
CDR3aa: CATPGQGLFYTF
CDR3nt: TGTGCCACGCCGGGACAGGGTCTCTTTTACACCTTC

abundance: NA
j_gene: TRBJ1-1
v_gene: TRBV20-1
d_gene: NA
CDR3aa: CSASGGGEAFF
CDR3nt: TGCAGTGCTAGTGGGGGGGGTGAAGCTTTCTTT

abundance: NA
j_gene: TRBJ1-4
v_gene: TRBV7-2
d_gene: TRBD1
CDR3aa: CASSFTGTGAREKLFF
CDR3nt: TGTGCCAGCAGCTTCACCGGGACAGGGGCGCGGGAAAAACTGTTTTTT

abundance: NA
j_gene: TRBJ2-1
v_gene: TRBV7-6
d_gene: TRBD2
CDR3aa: CASSPKPTLAGNNEQFF
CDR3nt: TGTGCCAGCAGCCCGAAGCCAACGCTAGCGGGGAACAATGAGCAGTTCTTC

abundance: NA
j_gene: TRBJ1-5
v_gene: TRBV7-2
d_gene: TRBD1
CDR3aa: CASSLAGTGYQPQHF
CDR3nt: TGTGCCAGCAGCTTAGCGGGGACAGGGTATCAGCCCCAGCATTTT

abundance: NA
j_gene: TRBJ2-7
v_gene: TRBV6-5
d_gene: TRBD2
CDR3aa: CATRRGGSVYEQYF
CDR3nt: TGTGCCACCAGGCGGGGGGGAAGTGTTTACGAGCAGTACTTC

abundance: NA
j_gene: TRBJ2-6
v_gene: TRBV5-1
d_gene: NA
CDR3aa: CASSADLSGANVLTF
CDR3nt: TGCGCCAGCAGCGCGGATCTCTCTGGGGCCAACGTCCTGACTTTC

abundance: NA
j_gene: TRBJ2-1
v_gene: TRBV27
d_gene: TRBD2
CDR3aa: CASRFIGLAGGPPFF
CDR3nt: TGTGCCAGCAGGTTTATTGGACTAGCGGGAGGGCCCCCGTTCTTC

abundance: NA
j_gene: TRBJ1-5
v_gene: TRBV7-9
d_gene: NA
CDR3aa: CASAKNNQPQHF
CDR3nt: TGTGCCAGCGCTAAAAACAATCAGCCCCAGCATTTT

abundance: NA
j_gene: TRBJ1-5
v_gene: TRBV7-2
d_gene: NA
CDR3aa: CASSLAPPSGSNQPQHF
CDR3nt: TGTGCCAGCAGCTTAGCACCGCCATCGGGGAGCAATCAGCCCCAGCATTTT

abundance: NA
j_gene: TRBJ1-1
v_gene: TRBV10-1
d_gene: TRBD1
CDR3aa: CASSENRGGTEAFF
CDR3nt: TGCGCCAGCAGTGAAAACAGGGGAGGAACTGAAGCTTTCTTT